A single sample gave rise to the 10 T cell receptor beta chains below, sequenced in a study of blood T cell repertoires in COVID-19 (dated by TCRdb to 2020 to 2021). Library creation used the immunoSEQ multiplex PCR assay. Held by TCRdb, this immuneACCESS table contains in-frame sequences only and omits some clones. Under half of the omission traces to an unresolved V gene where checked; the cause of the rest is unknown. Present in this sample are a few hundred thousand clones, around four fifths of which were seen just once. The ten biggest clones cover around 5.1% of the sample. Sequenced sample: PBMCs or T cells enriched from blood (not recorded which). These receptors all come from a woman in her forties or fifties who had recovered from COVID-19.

In DNA, the CDR3 is TGTGCCAGCAGCCAAGATTTCTCCTATGGCTACACCTTC. It specifies CASSQDFSYGYTF. This chain joins TRBV4-2 and TRBJ1-2; no clear D. This CDR3 spans 13 amino acids. V was clipped by 0 bases and J by 4 bases, with 6 bases between them. Per germline, CDR1 LGHNA and CDR2 YNFKEQ.

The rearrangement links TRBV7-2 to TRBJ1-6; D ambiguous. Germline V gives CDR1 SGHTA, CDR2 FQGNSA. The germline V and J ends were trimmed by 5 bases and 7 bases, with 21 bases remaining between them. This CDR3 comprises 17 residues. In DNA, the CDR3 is TGTGCCAGCAGCGAAGAGCTTATAAGACGGAGAAATTCACCCCTCCACTTT. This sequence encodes CASSEELIRRRNSPLHF.

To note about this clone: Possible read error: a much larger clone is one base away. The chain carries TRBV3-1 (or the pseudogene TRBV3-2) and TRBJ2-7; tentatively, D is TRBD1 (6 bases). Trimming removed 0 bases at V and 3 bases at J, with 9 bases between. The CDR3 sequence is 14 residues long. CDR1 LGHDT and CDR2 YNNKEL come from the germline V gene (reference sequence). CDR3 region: CASSQEGANYEQYF. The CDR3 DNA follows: TGTGCCAGCAGCCAAGAGGGGGCGAACTACGAGCAGTACTTC.

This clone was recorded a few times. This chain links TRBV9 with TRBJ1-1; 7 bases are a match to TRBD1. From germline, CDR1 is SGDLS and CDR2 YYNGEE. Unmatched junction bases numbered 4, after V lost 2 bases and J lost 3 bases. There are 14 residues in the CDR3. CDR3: CASSVRDRDTEAFF. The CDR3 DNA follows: TGTGCCAGCAGCGTCAGAGACAGGGACACTGAAGCTTTCTTT.

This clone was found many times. CDR3 bases: TGCGCCAGCAGCCAGGACAGTTCGGTGAACACTGAAGCTTTCTTT. This codes for CASSQDSSVNTEAFF. This chain links TRBV4-3 with TRBJ1-1; TRBD1 is a possible D gene (6 bases). Trimming left V 3 bases short and J 0 bases short, with 11 bases between. Germline CDR1 LGHNA, CDR2 YSLEER. This CDR3 spans 15 amino acids.

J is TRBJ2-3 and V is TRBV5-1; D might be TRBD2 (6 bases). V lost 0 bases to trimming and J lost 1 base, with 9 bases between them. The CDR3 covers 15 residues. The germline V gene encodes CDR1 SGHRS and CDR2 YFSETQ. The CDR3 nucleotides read TGCGCCAGCAGCTTGGTAGGGGAGGGCACAGATACGCAGTATTTT. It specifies CASSLVGEGTDTQYF.

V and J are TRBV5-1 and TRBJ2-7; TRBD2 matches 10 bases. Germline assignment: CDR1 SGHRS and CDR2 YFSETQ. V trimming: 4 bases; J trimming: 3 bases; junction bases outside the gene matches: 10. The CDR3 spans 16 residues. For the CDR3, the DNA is TGCGCCAGCAGCCCGGCGCTAGCGGGAGTAAGCTACGAGCAGTACTTC. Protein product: CASSPALAGVSYEQYF. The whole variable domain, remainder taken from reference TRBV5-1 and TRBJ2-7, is KAGVTQTPRYLIKTRGQQVTLSCSPISGHRSVSWYQQTPGQGLQFLFEYFSETQRNKGNFPGRFSGRQFSNSRSEMNVSTLELGDSALYLCASSPALAGVSYEQYFGPGTRLTVT.

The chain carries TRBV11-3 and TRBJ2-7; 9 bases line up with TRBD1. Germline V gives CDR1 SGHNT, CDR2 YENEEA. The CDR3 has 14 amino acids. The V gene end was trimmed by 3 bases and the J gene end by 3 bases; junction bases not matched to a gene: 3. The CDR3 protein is CASSFRTGVYEQYF. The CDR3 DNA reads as TGTGCCAGCAGCTTCCGGACAGGGGTCTACGAGCAGTACTTC.

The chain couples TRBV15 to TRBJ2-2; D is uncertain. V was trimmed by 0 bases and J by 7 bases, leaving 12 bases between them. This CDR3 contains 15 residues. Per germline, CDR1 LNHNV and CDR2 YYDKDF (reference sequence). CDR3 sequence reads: CATSRDRSVHGELFF. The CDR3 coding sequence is TGTGCCACCAGCAGAGATAGGAGCGTGCACGGGGAGCTGTTTTTT.

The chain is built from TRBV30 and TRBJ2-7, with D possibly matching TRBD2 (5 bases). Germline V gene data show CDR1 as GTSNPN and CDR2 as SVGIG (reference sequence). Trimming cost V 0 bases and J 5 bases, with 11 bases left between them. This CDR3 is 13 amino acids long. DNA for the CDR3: TGTGCCTGGAGTGTAACCGGGGTCCACGAGCAGTACTTC. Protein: CAWSVTGVHEQYF.